The rows below give T cell receptor beta chains drawn from one sample of a study of blood T cell repertoires in COVID-19. Measured with immunoSEQ multiplex PCR; TCRdb has only the in-frame clones, and not every one. The table records about 88,000 clones, 85% to 95% of them present only once. The sample comprised peripheral blood. These receptors were taken from a man aged 55 to 70 with acute or convalescent COVID-19. CDR3s include the opening cysteine and the closing phenylalanine or tryptophan. A D gene is named only where the DNA matches it firmly. The size of a clone is reported for some rows only, either as once, few or many, or as a class for expanded clones.

clone size: NA; V gene: TRBV11-2; J gene: TRBJ1-1; D gene: NA; CDR3 protein: CASSLDRGLPTEAFF; CDR3 DNA: TGTGCCAGCAGCTTAGATCGAGGACTCCCCACTGAAGCTTTCTTT
clone size: NA; V gene: TRBV29-1; J gene: TRBJ2-5; D gene: NA; CDR3 protein: CSVAGETQYF; CDR3 DNA: TGCAGCGTTGCCGGGGAGACCCAGTACTTC
clone size: NA; V gene: TRBV4-1; J gene: TRBJ2-7; D gene: NA; CDR3 protein: CASSQNLAILYEQYF; CDR3 DNA: TGCGCCAGCAGCCAGAATCTAGCGATCCTCTACGAGCAGTACTTC
clone size: few; V gene: TRBV5-1; J gene: TRBJ1-2; D gene: TRBD1; CDR3 protein: CASSLQQGAYGYTF; CDR3 DNA: TGCGCCAGCAGCTTACAGCAGGGGGCTTATGGCTACACCTTC
clone size: few; V gene: TRBV11-2; J gene: TRBJ2-7; D gene: NA; CDR3 protein: CASSLVWLGEQYF; CDR3 DNA: TGTGCCAGCAGCTTGGTCTGGCTCGGGGAGCAGTACTTC
clone size: NA; V gene: TRBV1; J gene: TRBJ2-3; D gene: NA; CDR3 protein: CTSSRVGLAGGPCTDTQYF; CDR3 DNA: TGCACCAGCAGCCGTGTGGGACTAGCGGGAGGCCCCTGCACAGATACGCAGTATTTT
clone size: NA; V gene: TRBV2; J gene: TRBJ2-2; D gene: NA; CDR3 protein: CASSERQDTGELFF; CDR3 DNA: TGTGCCAGCAGTGAAAGACAGGACACCGGGGAGCTGTTTTTT
clone size: NA; V gene: TRBV6-6; J gene: TRBJ2-6; D gene: TRBD1; CDR3 protein: CASSQQGAIFSGANVLTF; CDR3 DNA: TGTGCCAGCAGTCAACAGGGGGCGATCTTCTCTGGGGCCAACGTCCTGACTTTC
clone size: NA; V gene: TRBV9; J gene: TRBJ2-6; D gene: NA; CDR3 protein: CASRRDGANVLTF; CDR3 DNA: TGTGCCTCAAGGAGGGATGGGGCCAACGTCCTGACTTTC
clone size: NA; V gene: TRBV14; J gene: TRBJ2-3; D gene: TRBD2; CDR3 protein: CASSQDAGTTFYTDTQYF; CDR3 DNA: TGTGCCAGCAGCCAGGATGCAGGGACTACTTTCTACACAGATACGCAGTATTTT
clone size: NA; V gene: TRBV6-5; J gene: TRBJ1-5; D gene: TRBD1; CDR3 protein: CASSPGQGAAQPQHF; CDR3 DNA: TGTGCCAGCAGTCCTGGACAGGGGGCTGCTCAGCCCCAGCATTTT
clone size: NA; V gene: TRBV7-9; J gene: TRBJ2-1; D gene: NA; CDR3 protein: CASSLYTSYNEQFF; CDR3 DNA: TGTGCCAGCAGCTTATATACATCCTACAATGAGCAGTTCTTC